These 18 T cell receptor beta chains were all obtained from the same sample, sequenced in a study of identical twins' blood T cells. TCRdb redid the calling of the 5' RACE reads with MiXCR, one entry per CDR3 protein. The profile shows 350,000 to 450,000 distinct CDR3 sequences, around 30% of them singletons. The sample comprised PBMCs. These receptors came from a woman aged 18 to 55 in good health.

The sample holds one count of this clonotype. This chain connects TRBV18 to TRBJ1-3; D uncertain. Deletions cut 3 bases from V and 4 bases from J, with 13 bases between. The CDR3 sequence is 15 residues long. The V gene's germline CDR1 is KGHSH and CDR2 LQKENI. The CDR3 nucleotides read TGTGCCAGCTCACCCCGTATCGAGCAGGGAAACACCATATATTTT. Translation gives CASSPRIEQGNTIYF.

The chain employs TRBV6-5 and TRBJ2-7, with a weak D call TRBD2 (6 bases). Germline CDR1 reads MNHEY; CDR2 reads SVGAGI. The CDR3 is 16 amino acids. Between the trimmed V and J ends, which lost 2 bases and 5 bases, there was a span of 19 bases. DNA of the CDR3: TGTGCCAGCAGTTACGGGAGGAGCTGGGCACTTGACGAGCAGTACTTC. Protein: CASSYGRSWALDEQYF.

This clonotype is a singleton in its sample. Here the CDR3 reads CASSYIGGSNQPQHF. CDR3 nucleotides: TGTGCCAGCAGTTACATCGGGGGAAGCAATCAGCCCCAGCATTTT. The chain combines TRBV6-5 with TRBJ1-5, with a tentative D call TRBD1 (5 bases). The CDR3 is 15 residues long. Germline V gene sequence: CDR1 MNHEY, CDR2 SVGAGI. Deletions cut 2 bases from V and 1 base from J, with 9 bases between.

The chain employs TRBV15 and TRBJ1-6; a possible D gene is TRBD1 (6 bases). This CDR3 comprises 15 residues. CDR1 is LNHNV and CDR2 is YYDKDF in the germline V gene (reference sequence). Trimming cost V 1 base and J 8 bases, with 12 bases left between them. The CDR3 loop reads CATSRAGVGYSPLHF. In nucleotides, the CDR3 is TGTGCCACCAGCAGAGCAGGGGTTGGGTATTCACCCCTCCACTTT.

V gene TRBV30 combines with J gene TRBJ1-2, with D perhaps matching TRBD1 (5 bases). The germline CDR1 and CDR2 sequences are GTSNPN and SVGIG (reference sequence). V was shortened by 5 bases and J by 4 bases, with 17 bases between the two germline ends. CDR3 length: 14 residues. Here the CDR3 DNA reads TGTGCCTGGGGGTCTGGGGCGGCTATCTATGGCTACACCTTC. It translates to CAWGSGAAIYGYTF.

In its sample, this clonotype was seen a few times. The chain carries TRBV29-1 and TRBJ2-1; possibly TRBD2 for D (7 bases). Germline-derived CDR1 and CDR2 are SQVTM and ANQGSEA. This CDR3 is built from 16 residues. V lost 3 bases to trimming and J lost 0 bases, with 15 bases between them. CDR3 sequence reads: CSVETGEGGSYNEQFF. The CDR3 DNA reads TGCAGCGTTGAGACCGGGGAGGGGGGCTCCTACAATGAGCAGTTCTTC.

The chain links TRBV5-1 to TRBJ1-5, with D perhaps TRBD1 (5 bases). Germline V gene sequence: CDR1 SGHRS, CDR2 YFSETQ. V was pared by 4 bases and J by 0 bases, with 20 bases between. The CDR3 spans 18 residues. CDR3 loop: CASSPGGAGVYSNQPQHF. The CDR3 coding sequence is TGCGCCAGCAGCCCCGGGGGAGCCGGGGTATATAGCAATCAGCCCCAGCATTTT. Variable domain in full (rest from reference TRBV5-1 and TRBJ1-5): KAGVTQTPRYLIKTRGQQVTLSCSPISGHRSVSWYQQTPGQGLQFLFEYFSETQRNKGNFPGRFSGRQFSNSRSEMNVSTLELGDSALYLCASSPGGAGVYSNQPQHFGDGTRLSIL.

This clonotype was observed at least ten times. This chain joins TRBV21-1 and TRBJ1-1; whether TRBD1, the table's D call, matches the DNA was not checked. TRBV21-1 is a pseudogene. There are 18 residues in the CDR3. Here the CDR3 DNA reads TGTGCCAGCAGCACCACCCCAACCCAGACAGGGGAGGGCACTGAAGCTTTCTTT. The encoded protein is CASSTTPTQTGEGTEAFF.

The rearrangement joins TRBV3-1 to TRBJ1-4; TRBD1 is a possible D gene (6 bases). CDR1 and CDR2 (germline): LGHDT, YNNKEL (reference sequence). The CDR3 is 15 residues long. V was clipped by 2 bases and J by 5 bases, with 12 bases between them. The CDR3 coding sequence is TGTGCCAGCAGCCAAACTAGTCAGGGGAATGAAAAACTGTTTTTT. Translating it yields CASSQTSQGNEKLFF.

This clonotype was seen at least ten times. The chain employs TRBV2 and TRBJ2-1; TRBD1 is a possible D gene (5 bases). CDR1 SNHLY and CDR2 FYNNEI come from the germline V gene. V was cut by 6 bases and J by 6 bases, with 15 bases left in between. The CDR3 extends over 14 amino acids. This chain's CDR3 is CASRTEGWANEQFF. For the CDR3, the DNA is TGTGCCAGCAGGACAGAAGGATGGGCCAATGAGCAGTTCTTC.

CDR3 loop: CASSVGQETQYF. The CDR3 DNA sequence: TGTGCCAGCAGCGTAGGGCAAGAGACCCAGTACTTC. The chain combines TRBV9 with TRBJ2-5, with D unresolved. Germline CDR1 reads SGDLS; CDR2 reads YYNGEE. The CDR3 length is 12 residues. Trimming stripped 0 bases from V and 2 bases from J, with 2 bases between.

A few counts support this clonotype. The chain joins TRBV20-1 to TRBJ1-5; D is perhaps TRBD1 (5 bases). The CDR3 is made up of 14 amino acids. V dropped 3 bases and J dropped 1 base, with 10 bases sitting between them. Germline V gene sequence: CDR1 DFQATT, CDR2 SNEGSKA (reference sequence). The CDR3 DNA sequence: TGCAGTGCTAGCAGGGAAGGCAGCAATCAGCCCCAGCATTTT. Its protein is CSASREGSNQPQHF.

This clonotype was seen once. A much more abundant neighbour one base away suggests this may be a read error. V usage is TRBV6-6 and J usage is TRBJ1-2; the D is unclear. This CDR3 is built from 15 residues. Between the trimmed V and J ends, which lost 5 bases and 0 bases, there was a span of 13 bases. The V gene's germline CDR1 is MNHNY and CDR2 SVGAGI (reference sequence). CDR3 protein: CASSVDGTSNYGYTF. DNA for the CDR3: TGTGCCAGCAGTGTTGATGGCACTTCTAACTATGGCTACACCTTC.

V is TRBV28 and J is TRBJ2-4, with 7 bases fitting TRBD1. In germline, CDR1 is MDHEN, CDR2 SYDVKM. V was pared by 8 bases and J by 7 bases, with 8 bases of the junction left unmatched. The CDR3 is made up of 13 amino acids. The CDR3 region is CASGYPGQNIQYF. The CDR3 DNA follows: TGTGCCAGCGGATACCCGGGACAGAACATTCAGTACTTC.

This rearrangement joins TRBV20-1 to TRBJ2-1, with TRBD2 matching over 7 bases. After removal of 4 bases from V and 4 bases from J, the junction contained 10 bases not matched to a gene. CDR1 is DFQATT and CDR2 is SNEGSKA in the germline V gene (reference sequence). This CDR3 contains 15 residues. The CDR3 DNA sequence: TGCAGTGCTATCACCATCGGCGGGAGTTACAATGAGCAGTTCTTC. Its protein product is CSAITIGGSYNEQFF.

This clonotype was observed a handful of times. J is TRBJ2-1 and V is TRBV24-1; a possible D gene is TRBD1 (6 bases). The V end lost 6 bases, the J end lost 1 base, and 9 bases lay between the germline ends. Germline V gene sequence: CDR1 KGHDR, CDR2 SFDVKD. The CDR3 has 14 residues. CDR3 in amino acids: CATSPGQSYNEQFF. The CDR3 DNA sequence: TGTGCCACCAGTCCCGGACAGTCCTACAATGAGCAGTTCTTC.

This clonotype has only a few counts. V and J are TRBV20-1 and TRBJ2-1; TRBD2 matches 14 bases. V gave up 7 bases and J gave up 14 bases; unmatched junction bases: 7. The CDR3 is made up of 12 amino acids. Germline CDR1 reads DFQATT; CDR2 reads SNEGSKA (reference sequence). CDR3 coding DNA: TGCAGTGGGGGACTAGCGGGAGAGATGAAGTTCTTC. Its translation is CSGGLAGEMKFF.

The chain recombines TRBV29-1 with TRBJ2-5; no reliable D call. The germline CDR1 and CDR2 sequences are SQVTM and ANQGSEA. The germline V and J ends were trimmed by 4 bases and 2 bases, with 17 bases remaining between them. The CDR3 extends over 15 amino acids. The CDR3 DNA is TGCAGCGTTGGTCATAGGGTGAATCTTCAAGAGACCCAGTACTTC. This sequence encodes CSVGHRVNLQETQYF.